What follows are 2 T cell receptor beta chains derived from one specimen sequenced in a study of CD8 T cells in Susac syndrome. Reverse transcription of roughly 0.5 to 1 ug RNA was carried out with random hexamers. TCRdb used MiXCR to reprocess the immunoSEQ multiplex PCR reads, holding one entry per CDR3 protein. The data show around 180,000 distinct CDR3 sequences, approximately 93% seen once. The specimen sequenced was CD4+ T cells from PBMCs. The origin of the receptors is a human donor with multiple sclerosis.

This chain links TRBV4-3 with TRBJ2-2; 7 nucleotides match TRBD2. V gave up 3 bases and J gave up 7 bases; unmatched junction bases: 8. The CDR3 is 15 amino acids. Germline V gene lookup returns CDR1 LGHNA and CDR2 YSLEER. Written as DNA, the CDR3 is TGCGCCAGCAGCCACGGACTAGGCCAAGACGGGGAGCTGTTTTTT. The encoded protein is CASSHGLGQDGELFF.

The CDR3 DNA reads TGTGCCGGTGGGGTCCAGGCAGATACGCAGTATTTT. Its protein is CAGGVQADTQYF. The rearrangement uses TRBV25-1 and TRBJ2-3; D unclear. Germline CDR1 reads MGHDK; CDR2 reads SYGVNS. The ends were cut back, 11 bases at V and 4 bases at J, with 13 bases in the middle. The length of the CDR3 is 12 residues.